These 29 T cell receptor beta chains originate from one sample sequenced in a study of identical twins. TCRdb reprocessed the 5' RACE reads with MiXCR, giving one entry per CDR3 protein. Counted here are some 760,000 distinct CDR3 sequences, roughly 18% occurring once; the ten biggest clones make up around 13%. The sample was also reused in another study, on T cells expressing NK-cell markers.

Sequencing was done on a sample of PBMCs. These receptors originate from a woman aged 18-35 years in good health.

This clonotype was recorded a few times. The CDR3, as DNA: TGTGCCAGCTCAGGCGGGACTATGAAAAACATTCAGTACTTC. This sequence encodes CASSGGTMKNIQYF. The chain has TRBV18 and TRBJ2-4; 7 nucleotides agree with TRBD2. Trimming took 5 bases from V and 4 from J; bases not matched to a gene: 5. The germline gives CDR1 KGHSH, CDR2 LQKENI. The CDR3 spans 14 residues.

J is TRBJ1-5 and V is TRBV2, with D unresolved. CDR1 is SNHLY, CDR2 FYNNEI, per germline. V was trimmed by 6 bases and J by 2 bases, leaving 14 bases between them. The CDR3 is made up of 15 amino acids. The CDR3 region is CASRDDGGGNQPQHF. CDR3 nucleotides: TGTGCCAGCAGGGATGACGGAGGCGGCAATCAGCCCCAGCATTTT.

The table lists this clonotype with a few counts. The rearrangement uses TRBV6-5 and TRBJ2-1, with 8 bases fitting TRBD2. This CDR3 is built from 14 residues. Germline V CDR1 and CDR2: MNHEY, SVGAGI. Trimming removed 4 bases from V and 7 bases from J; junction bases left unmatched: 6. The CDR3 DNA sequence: TGTGCCAGCAGTTTGGGACTAGTCACGAATGAGCAGTTCTTC. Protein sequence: CASSLGLVTNEQFF.

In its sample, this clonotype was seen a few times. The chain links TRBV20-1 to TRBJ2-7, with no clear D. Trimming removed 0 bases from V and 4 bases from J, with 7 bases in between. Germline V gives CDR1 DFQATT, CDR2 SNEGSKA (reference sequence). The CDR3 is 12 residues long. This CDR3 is CSARDHQYEQYF. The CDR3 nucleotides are TGCAGTGCTAGAGACCACCAATACGAGCAGTACTTC.

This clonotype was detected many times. The CDR3 sequence is CAISPGGVSGNQPQHF. The CDR3 nucleotides read TGTGCCATCAGTCCCGGGGGGGTATCGGGCAATCAGCCCCAGCATTTT. V is TRBV10-3 and J is TRBJ1-5; the D gene is possibly TRBD1 (5 bases). This CDR3 has 16 amino acids. CDR1 is ENHRY and CDR2 is SYGVKD in the germline V gene. Trimming left V 5 bases short and J 2 bases short, with 16 bases between.

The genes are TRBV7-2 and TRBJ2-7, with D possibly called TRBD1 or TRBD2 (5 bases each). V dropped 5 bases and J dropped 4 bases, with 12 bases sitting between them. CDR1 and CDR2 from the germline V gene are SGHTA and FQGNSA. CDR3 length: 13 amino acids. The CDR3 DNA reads TGTGCCAGCAGCCTCGGGGCTTGGTACGAGCAGTACTTC. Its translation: CASSLGAWYEQYF.

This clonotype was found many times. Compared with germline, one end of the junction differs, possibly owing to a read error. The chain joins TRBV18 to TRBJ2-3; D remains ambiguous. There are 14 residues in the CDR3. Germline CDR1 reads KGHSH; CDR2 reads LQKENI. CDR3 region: CASSPPGSTDTQYF. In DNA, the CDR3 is TGCGCCAGCAGCCCTCCAGGCAGCACAGATACGCAGTATTTT. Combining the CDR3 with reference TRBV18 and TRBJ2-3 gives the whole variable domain NAGVMQNPRHLVRRRGQEARLRCSPMKGHSHVYWYRQLPEEGLKFMVYLQKENIIDESGMPKERFSAEFPKEGPSILRIQQVVRGDSAAYFCASSPPGSTDTQYFGPGTRLTVL.

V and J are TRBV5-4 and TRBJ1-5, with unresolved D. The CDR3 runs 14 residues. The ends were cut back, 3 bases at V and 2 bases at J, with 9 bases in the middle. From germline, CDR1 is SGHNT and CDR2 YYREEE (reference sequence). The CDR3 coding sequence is TGTGCCAGCAGCTCCGGCGGTCGCAATCAGCCCCAGCATTTT. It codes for CASSSGGRNQPQHF. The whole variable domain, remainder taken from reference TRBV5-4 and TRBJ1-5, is ETGVTQSPTHLIKTRGQQVTLRCSSQSGHNTVSWYQQALGQGPQFIFQYYREEENGRGNFPPRFSGLQFPNYSSELNVNALELDDSALYLCASSSGGRNQPQHFGDGTRLSIL.

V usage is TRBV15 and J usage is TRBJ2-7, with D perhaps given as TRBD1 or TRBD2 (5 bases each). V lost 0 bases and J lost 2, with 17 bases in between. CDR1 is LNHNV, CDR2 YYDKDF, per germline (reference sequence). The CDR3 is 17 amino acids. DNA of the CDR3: TGTGCCACCAGCAGAGATTATACCGGGACGGTCACCTACGAGCAGTACTTC. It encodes CATSRDYTGTVTYEQYF.

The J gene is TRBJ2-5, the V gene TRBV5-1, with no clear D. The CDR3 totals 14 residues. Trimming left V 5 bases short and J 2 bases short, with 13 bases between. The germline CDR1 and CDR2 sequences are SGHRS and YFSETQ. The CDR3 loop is CASSGPVGQETQYF. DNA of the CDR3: TGCGCCAGCAGTGGACCCGTGGGTCAAGAGACCCAGTACTTC.

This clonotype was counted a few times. The CDR3 sequence: CASSRSSTTGELFF. Written as DNA, the CDR3 is TGTGCCAGCTCAAGGTCATCTACCACCGGGGAGCTGTTTTTT. V and J are TRBV18 and TRBJ2-2, with D unclear. This CDR3 has 14 amino acids. CDR1 and CDR2 from the germline V gene are KGHSH and LQKENI. Trimming removed 5 bases at V and 4 bases at J, with 11 bases between.

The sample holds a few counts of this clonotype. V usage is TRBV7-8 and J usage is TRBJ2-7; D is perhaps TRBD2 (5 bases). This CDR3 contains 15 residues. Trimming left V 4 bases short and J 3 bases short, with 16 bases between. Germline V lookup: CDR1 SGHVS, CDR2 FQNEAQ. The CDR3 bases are TGTGCCAGCAGCTCCCCGACTATCTTTATCTACGAGCAGTACTTC. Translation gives CASSSPTIFIYEQYF. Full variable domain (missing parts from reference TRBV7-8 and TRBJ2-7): GAGVSQSPRYKVAKRGQDVALRCDPISGHVSLFWYQQALGQGPEFLTYFQNEAQLDKSGLPSDRFFAERPEGSVSTLKIQRTQQEDSAVYLCASSSPTIFIYEQYFGPGTRLTVT.

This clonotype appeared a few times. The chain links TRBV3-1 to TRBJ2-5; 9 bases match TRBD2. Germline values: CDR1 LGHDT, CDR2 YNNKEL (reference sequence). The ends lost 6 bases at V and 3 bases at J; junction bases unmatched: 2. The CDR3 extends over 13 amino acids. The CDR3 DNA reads TGTGCCAGCAGTCAGCGGGGGGAAGAGACCCAGTACTTC. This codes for CASSQRGEETQYF.

CDR3 DNA: TGTGCCAGCAACGAGGGAGGCCGGCTCGAGACCCAGTACTTC. Its protein is CASNEGGRLETQYF. J is TRBJ2-5 and V is TRBV6-1, with a weak D call TRBD2 (6 bases). CDR3 size: 14 residues. V dropped 7 bases and J dropped 5 bases, with 17 bases sitting between them. The germline V gene encodes CDR1 MNHNS and CDR2 SASEGT.

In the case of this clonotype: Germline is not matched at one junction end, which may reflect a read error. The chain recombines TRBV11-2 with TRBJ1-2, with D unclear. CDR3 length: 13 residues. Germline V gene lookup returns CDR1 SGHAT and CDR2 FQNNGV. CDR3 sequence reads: CASSLSLDGASPF. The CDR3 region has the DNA TGTGCCAGCAGCTTAAGCTTAGATGGTGCCTCACCCTTC.

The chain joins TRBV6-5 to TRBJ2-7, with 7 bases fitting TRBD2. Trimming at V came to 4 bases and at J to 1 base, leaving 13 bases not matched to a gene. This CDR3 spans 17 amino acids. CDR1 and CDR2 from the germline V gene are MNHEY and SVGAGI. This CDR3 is CASSSRISGVLSYEQYF. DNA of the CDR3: TGTGCCAGCAGTTCCCGAATCAGCGGGGTATTGTCCTACGAGCAGTACTTC.

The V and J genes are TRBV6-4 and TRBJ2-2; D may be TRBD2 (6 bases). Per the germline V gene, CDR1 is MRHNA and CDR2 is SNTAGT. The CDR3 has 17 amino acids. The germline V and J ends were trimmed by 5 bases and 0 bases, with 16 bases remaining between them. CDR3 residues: CASSLSFSGTNTGELFF. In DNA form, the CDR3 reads TGTGCCAGCAGTCTATCCTTTAGCGGAACGAACACCGGGGAGCTGTTTTTT.

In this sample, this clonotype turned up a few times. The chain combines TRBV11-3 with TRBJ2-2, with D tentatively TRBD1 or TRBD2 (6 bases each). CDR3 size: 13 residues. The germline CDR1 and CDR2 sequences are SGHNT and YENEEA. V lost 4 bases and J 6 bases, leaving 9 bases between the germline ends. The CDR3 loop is CASSWGAAGELFF. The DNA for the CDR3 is TGTGCCAGCAGCTGGGGGGCCGCCGGGGAGCTGTTTTTT.

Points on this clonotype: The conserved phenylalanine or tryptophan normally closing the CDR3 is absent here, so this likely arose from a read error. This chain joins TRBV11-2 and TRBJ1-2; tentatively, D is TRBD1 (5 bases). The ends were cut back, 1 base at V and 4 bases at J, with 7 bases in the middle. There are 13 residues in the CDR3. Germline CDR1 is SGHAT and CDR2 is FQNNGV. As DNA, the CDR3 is TGTGCCAGCAGCTTAGGCAGGGCCTATGGCTACACCTCC. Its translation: CASSLGRAYGYTS.

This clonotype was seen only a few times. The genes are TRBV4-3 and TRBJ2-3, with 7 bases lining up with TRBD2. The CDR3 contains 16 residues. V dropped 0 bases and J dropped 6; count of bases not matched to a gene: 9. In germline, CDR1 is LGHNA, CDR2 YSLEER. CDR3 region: CASSQDVAGVSDTQYF. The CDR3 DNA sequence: TGCGCCAGCAGCCAAGATGTAGCGGGCGTATCGGATACGCAGTATTTT.

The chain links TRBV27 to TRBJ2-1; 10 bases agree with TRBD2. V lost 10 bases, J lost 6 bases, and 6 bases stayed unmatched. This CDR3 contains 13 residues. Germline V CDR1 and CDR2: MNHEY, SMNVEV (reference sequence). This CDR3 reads CAIGVAGGNEQFF. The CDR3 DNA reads TGTGCCATTGGGGTAGCGGGAGGCAATGAGCAGTTCTTC.

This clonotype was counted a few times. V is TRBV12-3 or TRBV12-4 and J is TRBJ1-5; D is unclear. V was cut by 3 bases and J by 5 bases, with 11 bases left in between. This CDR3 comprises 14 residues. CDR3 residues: CASSLRRGHQPQHF. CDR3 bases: TGTGCCAGCAGTTTGAGGCGAGGGCATCAGCCCCAGCATTTT.

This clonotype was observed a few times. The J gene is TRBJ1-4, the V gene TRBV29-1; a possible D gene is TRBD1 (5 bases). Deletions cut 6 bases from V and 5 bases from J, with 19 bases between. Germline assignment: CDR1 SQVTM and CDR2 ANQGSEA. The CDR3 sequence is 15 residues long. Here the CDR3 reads CSVQKRGVTNEKLFF. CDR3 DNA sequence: TGCAGCGTCCAAAAGAGGGGAGTTACGAATGAAAAACTGTTTTTT.

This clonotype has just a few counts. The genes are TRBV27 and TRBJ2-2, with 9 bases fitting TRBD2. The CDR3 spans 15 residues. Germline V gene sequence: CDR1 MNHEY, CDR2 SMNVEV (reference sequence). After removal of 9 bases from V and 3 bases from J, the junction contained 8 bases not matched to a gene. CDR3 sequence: CASSASGTYTGELFF. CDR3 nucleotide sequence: TGTGCCAGTTCCGCTAGCGGGACATACACCGGGGAGCTGTTTTTT.

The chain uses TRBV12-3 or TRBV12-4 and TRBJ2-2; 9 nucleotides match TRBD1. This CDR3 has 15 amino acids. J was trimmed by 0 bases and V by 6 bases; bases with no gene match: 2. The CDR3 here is CASRWTGANTGELFF. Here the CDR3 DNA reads TGTGCCAGCAGATGGACAGGGGCGAACACCGGGGAGCTGTTTTTT.

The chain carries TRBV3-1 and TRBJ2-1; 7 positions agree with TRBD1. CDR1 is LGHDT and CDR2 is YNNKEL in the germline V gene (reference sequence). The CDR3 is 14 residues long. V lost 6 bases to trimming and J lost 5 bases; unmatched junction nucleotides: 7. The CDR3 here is CASSHRGSDNEQFF. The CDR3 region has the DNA TGTGCCAGCAGTCACAGGGGTTCGGACAATGAGCAGTTCTTC.

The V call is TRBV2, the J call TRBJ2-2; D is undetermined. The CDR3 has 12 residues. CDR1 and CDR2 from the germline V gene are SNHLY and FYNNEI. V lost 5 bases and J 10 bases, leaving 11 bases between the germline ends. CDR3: CASSQNGPELFF. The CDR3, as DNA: TGTGCCAGCAGTCAAAACGGACCGGAGCTGTTTTTT.

The CDR3 loop is CSARRAGTSGKPTQYF. The CDR3 nucleotides read TGCAGTGCTAGGAGGGCCGGGACTAGCGGAAAGCCTACGCAGTATTTT. The chain uses TRBV20-1 and TRBJ2-3; 11 nucleotides line up with TRBD2. The germline gives CDR1 DFQATT, CDR2 SNEGSKA (reference sequence). The junction had 13 bases not matched to a gene; V was cut back by 3 bases and J by 8 bases. The CDR3 totals 16 residues.

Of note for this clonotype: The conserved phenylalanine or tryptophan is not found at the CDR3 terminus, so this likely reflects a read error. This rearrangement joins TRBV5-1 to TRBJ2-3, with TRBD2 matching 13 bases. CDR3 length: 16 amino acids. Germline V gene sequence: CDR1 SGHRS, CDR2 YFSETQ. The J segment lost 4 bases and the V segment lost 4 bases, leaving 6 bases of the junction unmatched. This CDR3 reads CASSTGLAGVSDTQYL. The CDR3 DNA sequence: TGCGCCAGCAGCACCGGACTAGCGGGGGTTTCAGATACGCAGTATCTT.